These T cell receptor beta chains were read from a single sample in a study of T cells in Graves' hyperthyroidism and ophthalmopathy. TCRdb redid the calling of the multiplex PCR reads with MiXCR, one entry per CDR3 protein. Here the sample spans hundreds of thousands of distinct CDR3 sequences, around 15% being singletons. The sample comprised blood. Receptors were obtained from a woman younger than 30 with Graves' hyperthyroidism. CDR3s include the opening cysteine and the closing phenylalanine or tryptophan. Fields, in order: J gene, V gene, clone size, D gene, CDR3 protein, CDR3 DNA. The D gene is left open where the match is weak. Clone size appears in some rows only: once, few, many, or a class for an expanded clone.

>TRBJ2-1|TRBV5-6|many|TRBD2
CASSLRLARNEQFF
TGTGCCAGCAGCTTGAGACTAGCGAGGAATGAGCAGTTCTTC
>TRBJ2-1|TRBV7-2|many|-
CASSGGTAYNEQFF
TGTGCCAGCAGCGGGGGGACAGCCTACAATGAGCAGTTCTTC
>TRBJ2-1|TRBV29-1|-|TRBD1
CSVPGQVYNEQFF
TGCAGCGTCCCGGGACAGGTCTACAATGAGCAGTTCTTC
>TRBJ2-5|TRBV7-9|many|TRBD1
CASSLGTGGIHQETQYF
TGTGCCAGCAGCTTAGGGACAGGGGGTATCCACCAAGAGACCCAGTACTTC
>TRBJ2-3|TRBV27|-|TRBD2
CASSLETGGPPDTQYF
TGTGCCAGCAGTTTGGAGACGGGAGGGCCTCCAGATACGCAGTATTTT
>TRBJ2-7|TRBV6-1|many|TRBD1
CASRDRAYEQYF
TGTGCCAGCAGGGACAGGGCCTACGAGCAGTACTTC
>TRBJ2-1|TRBV9|-|-
CASSVLVAYNEQFF
TGTGCCAGCAGCGTATTGGTTGCTTACAATGAGCAGTTCTTC
>TRBJ2-1|TRBV12-3/TRBV12-4|many|TRBD2
CASSFLGGNEQFF
TGTGCCAGCAGTTTTCTGGGAGGGAATGAGCAGTTCTTC
>TRBJ1-2|TRBV15|few|-
CATSRDKTGGIGYTF
TGTGCCACCAGCAGAGATAAGACGGGGGGGATCGGCTACACCTTC
>TRBJ2-4|TRBV30|few|TRBD1
CAWSPLTGENIQYF
TGTGCCTGGAGTCCACTGACAGGGGAAAACATTCAGTACTTC
>TRBJ1-1|TRBV7-3|many|-
CASSLLAGNPEAFF
TGTGCCAGCAGCTTACTTGCGGGGAATCCTGAAGCTTTCTTT
>TRBJ1-4|TRBV28|few|-
CASRSGYSNEKLFF
TGTGCCAGCAGATCAGGGTACTCTAATGAAAAACTGTTTTTT
>TRBJ2-7|TRBV7-8|many|-
CASSLAQAGYEQYF
TGTGCCAGCAGCTTGGCCCAGGCCGGCTACGAGCAGTACTTC
>TRBJ1-3|TRBV24-1|few|-
CATSATGIGNTIYF
TGTGCCACCAGTGCTACAGGGATCGGAAACACCATATATTTT
>TRBJ1-5|TRBV2|-|-
CASNPDRAPNQPQHF
TGTGCCAGCAATCCTGACCGGGCCCCCAATCAGCCCCAGCATTTT
>TRBJ2-1|TRBV10-3|-|TRBD2
CAISEGPGLAGINEQFF
TGTGCCATCAGTGAGGGACCGGGACTAGCGGGAATAAATGAGCAGTTCTTC
>TRBJ2-7|TRBV5-1|many|-
CASSIGQEAYEQYF
TGCGCCAGCAGCATAGGCCAAGAGGCCTACGAGCAGTACTTC
>TRBJ1-4|TRBV20-1|few|-
CSAFPAAGEKLFF
TGCAGTGCTTTCCCGGCAGCGGGAGAAAAACTGTTTTTT
>TRBJ1-2|TRBV4-3|-|-
CASSQDLGGQNSNYGYTF
TGCGCCAGCAGCCAAGATCTAGGCGGGCAAAATTCTAACTATGGCTACACCTTC
>TRBJ2-7|TRBV10-3|-|-
CAISDLGYEQYF
TGTGCCATCAGTGACCTGGGCTACGAGCAGTACTTC
>TRBJ2-2|TRBV12-3/TRBV12-4|few|-
CASSFATSAAGELFF
TGTGCCAGCAGTTTTGCGACTTCTGCTGCCGGGGAGCTGTTTTTT
>TRBJ2-7|TRBV20-1|many|TRBD2
CSAGRPRELYEQYF
TGCAGTGCAGGGCGGCCGCGGGAGCTATACGAGCAGTACTTC
>TRBJ2-3|TRBV3-1|many|TRBD2
CASSHGLAGGQKDTQYF
TGTGCCAGCAGCCACGGACTAGCGGGAGGTCAAAAGGATACGCAGTATTTT
>TRBJ1-5|TRBV6-1|-|-
CASRTDGYSNQPQHF
TGTGCCAGCAGAACCGACGGATATAGCAATCAGCCCCAGCATTTT